Listed below are T cell receptor beta chains from one sample, sequenced in a study of blood T cell repertoires in COVID-19. Sequencing used immunoSEQ multiplex PCR; TCRdb keeps in-frame clones, though not all of them. The sample holds some 150,000 clones, 70% to 90% seen once. Material for sequencing was peripheral blood. Receptor source: a man aged 35-49 years with acute or convalescent COVID-19. The CDR3 runs from the conserved cysteine through the conserved F or W. The D gene is left open where the match is weak. For some rows the clone size is stated as once, few or many, or as a class when expanded; others skip it.

size	V	D	J	DNA	CDR3
-	TRBV5-1	-	TRBJ2-7	TGCGCCAGCAGCTTGGCGGGTCAGAACTACGAGCAGTACTTC	CASSLAGQNYEQYF
-	TRBV9	TRBD2	TRBJ2-1	TGTGCCAGCAGCGCGTCGGGGGGCTCCTACAATGAGCAGTTCTTC	CASSASGGSYNEQFF
-	TRBV3-1/TRBV3-2	TRBD2	TRBJ2-7	TGTGCCAGCAGCCAAGATCAGGCAAGCGGGGGTTTCAACGAGCAGTACTTC	CASSQDQASGGFNEQYF
once	TRBV9	TRBD1	TRBJ2-1	TGTGCCTCTTCCGGGACAGGGAAGAATGAGCAGTTCTTC	CASSGTGKNEQFF
-	TRBV3-1/TRBV3-2	-	TRBJ2-7	TGTGCCAGCAGCTACCAACCGTCTACCTACGAGCAGTACTTC	CASSYQPSTYEQYF
-	TRBV5-1	-	TRBJ2-7	TGCGCCAGCAGCTTGGGCAGGGACTACGAGCAGTACTTC	CASSLGRDYEQYF
-	TRBV13	TRBD1	TRBJ2-2	TGTGCCAGCAGCACCCGGGACAGTTACACCGGGGAGCTGTTTTTT	CASSTRDSYTGELFF
-	TRBV5-8	TRBD1	TRBJ1-2	TGTGCCAGCAGGCTACGCCCGGGACAGGGAGCTAACTATGGCTACACCTTC	CASRLRPGQGANYGYTF
-	TRBV7-2	TRBD2	TRBJ2-7	TGTGCCAGCAGCTTAGTCCATAGCGGGGGGTCGAGCTCCTACGAGCAGTACTTC	CASSLVHSGGSSSYEQYF
once	TRBV6-4	-	TRBJ1-2	TGTGCCAGCAGGACCACTTCAAGAGGAGCTAACTATGGCTACACCTTC	CASRTTSRGANYGYTF
-	TRBV6-5	-	TRBJ1-2	TGTGCCAGCGGTCAGGGGACGGGGTATGGCTACACCTTC	CASGQGTGYGYTF
-	TRBV30	TRBD1	TRBJ1-2	TGTGCCTGGGTGCTGGGGACAGCTTATGGCTACACCTTC	CAWVLGTAYGYTF
-	TRBV9	-	TRBJ1-2	TGTGCCAGCAGCACTGCGACAGTATACACCTTC	CASSTATVYTF
-	TRBV10-3	TRBD2	TRBJ2-1	TGTGCCATCAGTGAGTCGGGGGGGTCAGGTCAGCAGTTCTTC	CAISESGGSGQQFF
-	TRBV6-5	-	TRBJ2-7	TGTGCCAGCAGTTACCCAGGCTCCTACGAGCAGTACTTC	CASSYPGSYEQYF
few	TRBV2	-	TRBJ2-1	TGTGCCAGCAGTGTCGGGGGCTCCTACAATGAGCAGTTCTTC	CASSVGGSYNEQFF
-	TRBV15	-	TRBJ1-6	TGTGCCACCAGCAGAGGAATATGGCTGCTTAATTCACCCCTCCACTTT	CATSRGIWLLNSPLHF
-	TRBV5-6	-	TRBJ1-3	TGTGCCAGCAGCCCTCAAGGACAGCTCTCTGGAAACACCATATATTTT	CASSPQGQLSGNTIYF
-	TRBV6-2/TRBV6-3	TRBD1	TRBJ1-2	TGTGCCAGCAGCGTGACAGGGTTCTATGGCTACACCTTC	CASSVTGFYGYTF
once	TRBV29-1	TRBD2	TRBJ2-1	TGCAGCGTTGTCTCGGGACTAGTCAATGAGCAGTTCTTC	CSVVSGLVNEQFF
-	TRBV9	-	TRBJ1-1	TGTGCCAGCAGCTCGGGGGAGGGGTCGAACACTGAAGCTTTCTTT	CASSSGEGSNTEAFF
-	TRBV2	TRBD2	TRBJ2-5	TGTGCCCCCATGAAGAGGGAGGGAGAGACCCAGTACTTC	CAPMKREGETQYF
-	TRBV6-5	-	TRBJ1-4	TGTGCCAGCAGTTTTCAGGGGTTTGGTGAAAAACTGTTTTTT	CASSFQGFGEKLFF
-	TRBV13	-	TRBJ1-1	TGTGCCAGCAGCTTAGGAGACGGGACTGAAGCTTTCTTT	CASSLGDGTEAFF
-	TRBV7-2	-	TRBJ2-5	TGTGCCAGCAGCCAACGGGGGGCGGGGACCCAAGAGACCCAGTACTTC	CASSQRGAGTQETQYF
-	TRBV6-5	-	TRBJ1-2	TGTGCCAGCAGTTACGAGGCAGGGGCCTCCTATGGCTACACCTTC	CASSYEAGASYGYTF
once	TRBV20-1	-	TRBJ1-5	TGCAGTGCTAGTCCGCATCTAGACAATCAGCCCCAGCATTTT	CSASPHLDNQPQHF
-	TRBV5-4	-	TRBJ1-1	TGTGCCAGCAGCCCGGGGATTTACTCCCAAACTGAAGCTTTCTTT	CASSPGIYSQTEAFF
few	TRBV6-1	-	TRBJ1-4	TGTGCCAGCAGTGAATGGGTAGCCGAAAAACTGTTTTTT	CASSEWVAEKLFF
-	TRBV7-9	TRBD1	TRBJ2-7	TGTGCCAGCAGCTTAGGACAGGGCCTGAGTGAGCAGTACTTC	CASSLGQGLSEQYF
few	TRBV19	-	TRBJ1-5	TGTGCCAGTAGTTCCGAGGGCGGCAATCAGCCCCAGCATTTT	CASSSEGGNQPQHF
-	TRBV7-2	TRBD1	TRBJ1-2	TGTGCCAGCAGCTTCCTACGACAGGGGTCGGGGGGCTACACCTTC	CASSFLRQGSGGYTF
-	TRBV18	TRBD2	TRBJ2-1	TGTGCCAGCTCACCACTAGCGGGGGGGTCCTTTGAGCAGTTCTTC	CASSPLAGGSFEQFF
-	TRBV2	-	TRBJ2-7	TGTGCCAGCAGTCTTAATGCCAGACCCATAACGACTTACGAGCAGTACTTC	CASSLNARPITTYEQYF
-	TRBV18	-	TRBJ1-1	TGTGCCAGCTCACCACACATTAACACTGAAGCTTTCTTT	CASSPHINTEAFF
-	TRBV5-4	TRBD1	TRBJ1-2	TGTGCCAGCAGGTTAGGGGGACAGCGGAAGGGCTACACCTTC	CASRLGGQRKGYTF
-	TRBV20-1	TRBD1	TRBJ2-3	TGCAGTGCTAGTCGCCGGGGACAGGGGCCCACAGATACGCAGTATTTT	CSASRRGQGPTDTQYF
-	TRBV2	-	TRBJ1-2	TGTGCCAGCAGTCCCACGGGCTATGGCTACACCTTC	CASSPTGYGYTF
-	TRBV5-1	-	TRBJ2-7	TGCGCCAGCAGCTTGGAACAGGGCTACGAGCAGTACTTC	CASSLEQGYEQYF
-	TRBV6-2/TRBV6-3	TRBD1	TRBJ2-7	TGTGCCAGCAGTTACTACGGACAGGATCTCTACGAGCAGTACTTC	CASSYYGQDLYEQYF
-	TRBV12-3/TRBV12-4	-	TRBJ1-1	TGTGCCAGCACCCGGGACACAAACACTGAAGCTTTCTTT	CASTRDTNTEAFF